This T cell receptor beta chain is drawn from a study of post-analysis software for immune sequencing data. Notes on the study in general: About five TRBV segments (TRBV5-6, TRBV5-1 and TRBV20-1 among them) occurred more frequently in patients than in controls. Controls' normalized Chao1 diversity significantly exceeded that of multiple sclerosis patients.

A note on this clonotype: Its cognate antigen is unknown.

Every TCR beta cDNA library bore unique molecular identifiers. TCRdb re-called the PCR reads with MiXCR, one entry per CDR3 protein. The table includes about 800,000 distinct CDR3 sequences, 30% detected once. With V trimmed by 3 bases and J by 11 bases, 18 bases remained unmatched. Germline V gene lookup returns CDR1 DFQATT and CDR2 SNEGSKA (reference sequence). The CDR3 length is 16 residues. V is TRBV20-1 and J is TRBJ2-5; 10 nucleotides line up with TRBD2. The source material was blood. The receptor was derived from a girl aged 10 to 17 with multiple sclerosis. The CDR3 nucleotides are TGCAGTGCTAGTTCCTTGCGAGCGGGAGGGCGGGAGGAGCAGTACTTC. This gives the protein CSASSLRAGGREEQYF.